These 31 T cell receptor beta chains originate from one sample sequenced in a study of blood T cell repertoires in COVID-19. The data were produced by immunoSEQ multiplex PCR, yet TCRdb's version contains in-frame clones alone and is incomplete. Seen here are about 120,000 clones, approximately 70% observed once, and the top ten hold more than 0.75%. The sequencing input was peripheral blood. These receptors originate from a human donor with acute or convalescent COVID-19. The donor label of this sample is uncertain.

This CDR3 reads CASSFTYNSPLHF. Here the CDR3 DNA reads TGTGCCAGCAGTTTCACCTATAATTCACCCCTCCACTTT. The rearrangement links TRBV12-3 or TRBV12-4 to TRBJ1-6, with D uncertain. V lost 3 bases and J lost 2, with 2 bases in between. The CDR3 has 13 amino acids.

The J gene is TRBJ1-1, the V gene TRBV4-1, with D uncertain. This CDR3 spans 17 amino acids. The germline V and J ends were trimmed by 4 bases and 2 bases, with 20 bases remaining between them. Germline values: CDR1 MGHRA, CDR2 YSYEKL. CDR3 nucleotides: TGCGCCAGCAGCCTAAAAGCTGTCCCTTGGTTAAACACTGAAGCTTTCTTT. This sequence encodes CASSLKAVPWLNTEAFF.

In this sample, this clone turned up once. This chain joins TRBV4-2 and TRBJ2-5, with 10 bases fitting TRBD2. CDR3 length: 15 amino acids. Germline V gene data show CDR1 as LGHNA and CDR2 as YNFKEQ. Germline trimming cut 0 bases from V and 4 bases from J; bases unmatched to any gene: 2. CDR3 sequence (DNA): TGTGCCAGCAGCCAAGAGACTAGCGGGCGAGAGACCCAGTACTTC. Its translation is CASSQETSGRETQYF.

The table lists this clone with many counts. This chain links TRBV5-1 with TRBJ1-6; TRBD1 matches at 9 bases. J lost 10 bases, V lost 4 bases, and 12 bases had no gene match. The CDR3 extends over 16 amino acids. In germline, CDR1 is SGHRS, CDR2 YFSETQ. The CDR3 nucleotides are TGCGCCAGCAGCCCGGGCCTGGGACAGGGTACATCACCCCTCCACTTT. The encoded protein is CASSPGLGQGTSPLHF.

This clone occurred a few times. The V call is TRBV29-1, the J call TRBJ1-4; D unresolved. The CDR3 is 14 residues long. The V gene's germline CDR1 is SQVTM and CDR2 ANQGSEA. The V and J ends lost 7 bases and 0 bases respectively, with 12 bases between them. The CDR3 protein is CSAGDLATNEKLFF. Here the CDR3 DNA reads TGCAGCGCCGGAGATCTCGCAACTAATGAAAAACTGTTTTTT.

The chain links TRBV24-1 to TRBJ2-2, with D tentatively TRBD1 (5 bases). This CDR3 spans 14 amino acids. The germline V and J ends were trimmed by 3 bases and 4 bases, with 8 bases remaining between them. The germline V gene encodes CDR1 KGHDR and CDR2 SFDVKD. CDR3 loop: CATSDQGFTGELFF. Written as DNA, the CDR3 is TGTGCCACCAGTGATCAGGGTTTCACCGGGGAGCTGTTTTTT.

The CDR3: CASSLDGGGNTIYF. The CDR3 DNA sequence: TGTGCCAGCAGCTTAGACGGGGGGGGAAACACCATATATTTT. The chain has TRBV11-2 and TRBJ1-3; weak D call: TRBD1 (5 bases). Trimming removed 0 bases at V and 4 bases at J, with 7 bases between. Looked up from germline, CDR1 is SGHAT and CDR2 is FQNNGV. This CDR3 has 14 amino acids.

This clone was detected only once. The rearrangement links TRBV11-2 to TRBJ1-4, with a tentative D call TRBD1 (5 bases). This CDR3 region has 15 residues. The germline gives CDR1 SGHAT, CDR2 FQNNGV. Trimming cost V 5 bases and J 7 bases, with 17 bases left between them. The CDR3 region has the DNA TGTGCCAGCAGCACCGACAGCACCGGGGGTGAAAAACTGTTTTTT. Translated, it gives CASSTDSTGGEKLFF.

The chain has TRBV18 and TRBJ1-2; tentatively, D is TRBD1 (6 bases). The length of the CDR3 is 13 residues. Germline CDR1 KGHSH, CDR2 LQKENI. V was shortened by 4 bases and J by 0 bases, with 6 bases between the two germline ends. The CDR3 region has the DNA TGTGCCAGCTCACGGGACACTAACTATGGCTACACCTTC. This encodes CASSRDTNYGYTF.

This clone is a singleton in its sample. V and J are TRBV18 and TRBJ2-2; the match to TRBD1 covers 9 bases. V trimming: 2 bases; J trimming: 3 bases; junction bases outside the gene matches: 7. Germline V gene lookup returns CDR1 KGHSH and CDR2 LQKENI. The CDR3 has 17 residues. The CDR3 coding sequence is TGTGCCAGCTCACCAAGGAAAGGACAGGGGTACACCGGGGAGCTGTTTTTT. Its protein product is CASSPRKGQGYTGELFF.

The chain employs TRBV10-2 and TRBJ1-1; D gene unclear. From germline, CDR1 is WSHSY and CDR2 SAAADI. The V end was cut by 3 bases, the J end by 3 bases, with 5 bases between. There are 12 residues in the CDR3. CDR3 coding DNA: TGCGCCAGCAGTGACAGGCACACTGAAGCTTTCTTT. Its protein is CASSDRHTEAFF.

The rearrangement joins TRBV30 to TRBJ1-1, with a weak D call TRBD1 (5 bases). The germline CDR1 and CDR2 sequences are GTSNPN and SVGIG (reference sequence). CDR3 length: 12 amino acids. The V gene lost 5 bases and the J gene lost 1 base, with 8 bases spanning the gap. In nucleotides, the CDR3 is TGTGCCTGGGCGACAGAGAACACTGAAGCTTTCTTT. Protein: CAWATENTEAFF.

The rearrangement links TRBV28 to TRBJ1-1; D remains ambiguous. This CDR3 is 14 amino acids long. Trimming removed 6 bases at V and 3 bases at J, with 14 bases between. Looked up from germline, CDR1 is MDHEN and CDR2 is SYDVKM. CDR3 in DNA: TGTGCCAGCAGGCCGGTCGCCATTTACACTGAAGCTTTCTTT. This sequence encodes CASRPVAIYTEAFF. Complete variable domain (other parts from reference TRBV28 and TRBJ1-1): DVKVTQSSRYLVKRTGEKVFLECVQDMDHENMFWYRQDPGLGLRLIYFSYDVKMKEKGDIPEGYSVSREKKERFSLILESASTNQTSMYLCASRPVAIYTEAFFGQGTRLTVV.

CDR3 residues: CASSEVAVGAQETQYF. The CDR3 DNA follows: TGTGCCAGCAGTGAAGTCGCCGTGGGGGCTCAAGAGACCCAGTACTTC. This chain links TRBV6-1 with TRBJ2-5; D is possibly TRBD1 (6 bases). V lost 1 base, J lost 2 bases, and 14 bases lay in between. The CDR3 has 16 residues. Germline CDR1 is MNHNS and CDR2 is SASEGT.

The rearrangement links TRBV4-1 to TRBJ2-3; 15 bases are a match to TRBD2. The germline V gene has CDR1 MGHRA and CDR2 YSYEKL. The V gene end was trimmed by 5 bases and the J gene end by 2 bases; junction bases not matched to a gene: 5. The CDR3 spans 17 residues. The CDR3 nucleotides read TGCGCCAGCAGCAAGGGACTAGCGGGGGGATACACAGATACGCAGTATTTT. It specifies CASSKGLAGGYTDTQYF.

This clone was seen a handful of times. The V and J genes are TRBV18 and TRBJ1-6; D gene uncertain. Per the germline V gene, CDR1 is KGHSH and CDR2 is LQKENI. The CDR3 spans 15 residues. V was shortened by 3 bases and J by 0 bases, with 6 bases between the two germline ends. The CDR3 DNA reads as TGTGCCAGCTCACCTAGGAGCTCCTATAATTCACCCCTCCACTTT. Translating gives CASSPRSSYNSPLHF.

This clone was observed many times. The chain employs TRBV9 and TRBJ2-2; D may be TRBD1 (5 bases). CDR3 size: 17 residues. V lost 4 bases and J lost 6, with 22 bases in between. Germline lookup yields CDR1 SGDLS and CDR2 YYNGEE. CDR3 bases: TGTGCCAGCAGCCCCGACAGTCGGGTCGTGCGGCCCGGGGAGCTGTTTTTT. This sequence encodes CASSPDSRVVRPGELFF.

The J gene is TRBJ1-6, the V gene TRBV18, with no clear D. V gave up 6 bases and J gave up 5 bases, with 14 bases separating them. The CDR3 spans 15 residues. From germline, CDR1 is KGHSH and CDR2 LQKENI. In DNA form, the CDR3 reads TGTGCCAGCTCGGCCGGGATATTAAATAATTCACCCCTCCACTTT. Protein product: CASSAGILNNSPLHF.

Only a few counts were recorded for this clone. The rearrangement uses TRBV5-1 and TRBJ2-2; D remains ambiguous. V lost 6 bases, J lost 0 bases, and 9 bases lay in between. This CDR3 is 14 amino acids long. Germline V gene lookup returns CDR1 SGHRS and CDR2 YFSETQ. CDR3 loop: CASKEITNTGELFF. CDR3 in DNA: TGCGCCAGCAAGGAGATAACGAACACCGGGGAGCTGTTTTTT.

The CDR3: CASSAAPGTDNSPLHF. The CDR3 DNA is TGCGCCAGCAGCGCCGCACCCGGGACAGATAATTCACCCCTCCACTTT. V and J are TRBV4-1 and TRBJ1-6; 7 bases are a match to TRBD1. CDR3 size: 16 residues. The junction had 9 bases not matched to a gene; V was cut back by 5 bases and J by 5 bases. Germline assignment: CDR1 MGHRA and CDR2 YSYEKL.

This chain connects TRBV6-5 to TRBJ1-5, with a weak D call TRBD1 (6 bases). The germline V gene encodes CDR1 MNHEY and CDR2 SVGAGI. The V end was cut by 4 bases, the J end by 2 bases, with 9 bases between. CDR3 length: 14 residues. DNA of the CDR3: TGTGCCAGCAGTTCCCGACAGGGCAATCAGCCCCAGCATTTT. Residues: CASSSRQGNQPQHF.

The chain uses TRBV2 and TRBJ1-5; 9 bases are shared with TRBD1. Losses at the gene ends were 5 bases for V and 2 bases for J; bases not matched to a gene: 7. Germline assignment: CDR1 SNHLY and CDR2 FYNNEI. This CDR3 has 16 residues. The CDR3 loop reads CASSSTGGSRNQPQHF. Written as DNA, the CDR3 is TGTGCCAGCAGTTCCACAGGGGGCTCGCGCAATCAGCCCCAGCATTTT.

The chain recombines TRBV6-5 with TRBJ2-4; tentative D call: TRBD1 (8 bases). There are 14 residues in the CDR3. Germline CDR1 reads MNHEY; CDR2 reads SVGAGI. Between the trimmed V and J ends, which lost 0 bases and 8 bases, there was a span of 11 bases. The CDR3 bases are TGTGCCAGCAGTTACTCACAGGGGGGGGACATTCAGTACTTC. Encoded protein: CASSYSQGGDIQYF.

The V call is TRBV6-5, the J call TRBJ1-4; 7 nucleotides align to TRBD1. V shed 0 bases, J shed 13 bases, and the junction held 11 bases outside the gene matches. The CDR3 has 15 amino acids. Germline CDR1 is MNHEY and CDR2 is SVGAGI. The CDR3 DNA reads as TGTGCCAGCAGTTACTCTCAGGGACAGTCACTTCGACTGTTTTTT. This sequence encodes CASSYSQGQSLRLFF.

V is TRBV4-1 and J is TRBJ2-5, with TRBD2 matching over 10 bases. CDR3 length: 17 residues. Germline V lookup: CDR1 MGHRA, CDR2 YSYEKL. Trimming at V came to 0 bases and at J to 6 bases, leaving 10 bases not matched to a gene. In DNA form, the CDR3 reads TGCGCCAGCAGCCAAGATTCGCTAGCGGGGGCACTAAAGACCCAGTACTTC. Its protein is CASSQDSLAGALKTQYF.

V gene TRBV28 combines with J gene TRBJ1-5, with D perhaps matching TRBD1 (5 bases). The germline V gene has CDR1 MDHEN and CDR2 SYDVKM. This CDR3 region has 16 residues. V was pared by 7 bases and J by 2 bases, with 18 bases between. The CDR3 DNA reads TGTGCCAGCAACATAATCCAGGGTGGAGGCAATCAGCCCCAGCATTTT. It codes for CASNIIQGGGNQPQHF.

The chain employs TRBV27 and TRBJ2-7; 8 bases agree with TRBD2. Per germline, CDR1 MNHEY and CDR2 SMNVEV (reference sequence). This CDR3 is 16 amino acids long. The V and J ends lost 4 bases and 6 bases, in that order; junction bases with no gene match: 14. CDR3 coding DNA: TGTGCCAGCAGTTCCGTAAGACGCGGGGGGCCCCTCGAGCAGTACGTC. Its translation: CASSSVRRGGPLEQYV.

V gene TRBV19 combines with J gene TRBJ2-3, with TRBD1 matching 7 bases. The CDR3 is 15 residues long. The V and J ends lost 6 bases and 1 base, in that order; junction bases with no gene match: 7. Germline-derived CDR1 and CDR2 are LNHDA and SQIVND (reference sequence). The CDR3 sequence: CASRVTGARTDTQYF. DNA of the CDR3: TGTGCCAGTAGAGTAACAGGGGCACGCACAGATACGCAGTATTTT.

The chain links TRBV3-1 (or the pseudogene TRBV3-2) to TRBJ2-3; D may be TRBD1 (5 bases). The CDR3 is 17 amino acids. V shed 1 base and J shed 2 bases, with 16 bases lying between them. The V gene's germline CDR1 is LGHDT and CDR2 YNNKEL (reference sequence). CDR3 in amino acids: CASSQVGPLGVTDTQYF. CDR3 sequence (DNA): TGTGCCAGCAGCCAAGTGGGGCCGCTCGGAGTCACAGATACGCAGTATTTT.

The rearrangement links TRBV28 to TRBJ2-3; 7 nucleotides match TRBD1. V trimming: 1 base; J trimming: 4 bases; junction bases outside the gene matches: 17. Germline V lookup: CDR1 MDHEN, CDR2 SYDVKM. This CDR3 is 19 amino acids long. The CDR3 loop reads CASSLFLSPGEQGPDTQYF. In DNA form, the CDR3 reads TGTGCCAGCAGTTTATTCCTAAGCCCCGGAGAACAGGGGCCAGATACGCAGTATTTT.

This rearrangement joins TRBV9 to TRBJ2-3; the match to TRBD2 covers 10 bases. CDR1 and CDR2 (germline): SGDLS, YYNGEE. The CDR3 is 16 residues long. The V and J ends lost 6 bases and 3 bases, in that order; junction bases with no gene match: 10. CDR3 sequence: CASNRGSGGLTDTQYF. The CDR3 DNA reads TGTGCCAGCAATCGAGGTAGCGGGGGGTTAACAGATACGCAGTATTTT.